One sample yielded the 18 T cell receptor beta chains listed below, sequenced in a study of cytomegalovirus exposure and HLA in healthy donors. Amplification used 60 Vbeta primers and 13 Jbeta primers. The protocol was immunoSEQ multiplex PCR, while the TCRdb copy is restricted to in-frame clones and leaves out a portion. The repertoire has hundreds of thousands of clones, more than 60% of them found once; the top ten carry roughly 2.5%. Material: PBMCs. Receptors originate from a woman aged 55-70 years in good health and CMV-seropositive.

This chain connects TRBV27 to TRBJ1-1; TRBD1 matches 9 bases. V shed 7 bases and J 4 bases; nucleotides not matched to a gene: 10. The germline CDR1 and CDR2 sequences are MNHEY and SMNVEV (reference sequence). The length of the CDR3 is 15 residues. Written as DNA, the CDR3 is TGTGCCAGCATTGGGGGACAGGGTCTTGGCACTGAAGCTTTCTTT. Translated, it gives CASIGGQGLGTEAFF.

The genes are TRBV4-2 and TRBJ2-5; 9 bases agree with TRBD2. Per germline, CDR1 LGHNA and CDR2 YNFKEQ. CDR3 length equals 16 residues. Losses at the gene ends were 3 bases for V and 4 bases for J; bases not matched to a gene: 9. The CDR3, as DNA: TGTGCCAGCAGCCAGTTCCCGGGACTAGCCCTAGAGACCCAGTACTTC. Its translation is CASSQFPGLALETQYF.

The chain recombines TRBV7-2 with TRBJ1-1, with 8 bases identical to TRBD1. Germline loops: CDR1 SGHTA, CDR2 FQGNSA. This CDR3 region has 15 residues. Trimming removed 4 bases from V and 2 bases from J; junction bases left unmatched: 6. The CDR3 reads CASSSGQGGNTEAFF. In DNA, the CDR3 is TGTGCCAGCAGCTCAGGACAGGGTGGTAACACTGAAGCTTTCTTT.

V gene TRBV28 combines with J gene TRBJ1-2, with 9 bases aligning to TRBD1. After removal of 5 bases from V and 2 bases from J, the junction contained 3 bases not matched to a gene. Germline-derived CDR1 and CDR2 are MDHEN and SYDVKM. The CDR3 consists of 14 residues. CDR3 in amino acids: CASSTGGANYGYTF. CDR3 nucleotide sequence: TGTGCCAGCAGTACAGGGGGCGCCAACTATGGCTACACCTTC.

This chain links TRBV19 with TRBJ2-1; D gene ambiguous. Germline values: CDR1 LNHDA, CDR2 SQIVND (reference sequence). The CDR3 extends over 11 amino acids. V gave up 4 bases and J gave up 7 bases, with 5 bases separating them. CDR3 region: CASSTGNEQFF. CDR3 in DNA: TGTGCCAGTAGTACCGGGAATGAGCAGTTCTTC.

V usage is TRBV10-3 and J usage is TRBJ2-5, with a weak D call TRBD2 (5 bases). Deletions cut 3 bases from V and 1 base from J, with 9 bases between. Per the germline V gene, CDR1 is ENHRY and CDR2 is SYGVKD. The CDR3 length is 14 residues. The CDR3 spells CAISDSRGQETQYF. The CDR3 DNA is TGTGCCATCAGTGATTCTCGGGGCCAAGAGACCCAGTACTTC.

V is TRBV5-1 and J is TRBJ2-5; 12 bases are a match to TRBD2. Trimming cost V 5 bases and J 5 bases; bases outside gene matches: 1. Germline V CDR1 and CDR2: SGHRS, YFSETQ. The CDR3 consists of 13 residues. The CDR3 DNA is TGCGCCAGCAGTACTAGCGGGGGGGAGACCCAGTACTTC. As protein: CASSTSGGETQYF.

This clone was found once. The V gene is TRBV19, the J gene TRBJ1-2; TRBD1 matches 7 bases. The CDR3 covers 15 residues. Germline lookup yields CDR1 LNHDA and CDR2 SQIVND (reference sequence). V lost 6 bases and J lost 1; bases outside the gene matches: 8. The CDR3 DNA follows: TGTGCCAGTAGCGACGGACAGGAGTATAACTATGGCTACACCTTC. Translation: CASSDGQEYNYGYTF.

The chain uses TRBV5-1 and TRBJ1-6, with D hard to call. CDR1 is SGHRS, CDR2 YFSETQ, per germline. This CDR3 has 14 residues. Trimming removed 4 bases at V and 10 bases at J, with 15 bases between. The CDR3 region is CASSPGGESSPLHF. CDR3 nucleotide sequence: TGCGCCAGCAGCCCCGGCGGTGAAAGCTCACCCCTCCACTTT.

The rearrangement links TRBV5-4 to TRBJ2-7, with TRBD1 matching 12 bases. Germline assignment: CDR1 SGHNT and CDR2 YYREEE (reference sequence). The CDR3 is 15 amino acids. Trimming cost V 3 bases and J 7 bases; bases outside gene matches: 8. The CDR3 reads CASSSGQGAIGEQYF. DNA of the CDR3: TGTGCCAGCAGCTCGGGACAGGGGGCGATCGGAGAGCAGTACTTC.

This clone occurred once. The chain uses TRBV6-5 and TRBJ1-1, with D perhaps TRBD1 (6 bases). This CDR3 comprises 14 residues. Deletions cut 5 bases from V and 0 bases from J, with 10 bases between. Germline V CDR1 and CDR2: MNHEY, SVGAGI. CDR3 in DNA: TGTGCCAGCAGTCTTGGACAGTTGAACACTGAAGCTTTCTTT. It specifies CASSLGQLNTEAFF.

V is TRBV7-2 and J is TRBJ2-7; D perhaps matches TRBD2 (6 bases). Germline values: CDR1 SGHTA, CDR2 FQGNSA. Trimming shortened V by 5 bases and J by 5 bases, and 16 bases separated the two germline ends. The CDR3 loop spans 14 amino acids. The CDR3 region has the DNA TGTGCCAGCAGCCGGACGGGACTGAAGAACGAGCAGTACTTC. It encodes CASSRTGLKNEQYF.

The rearrangement uses TRBV6-1 and TRBJ2-1; TRBD2 matches 11 bases. The CDR3 covers 15 residues. CDR1 is MNHNS, CDR2 SASEGT, per germline. Losses at the gene ends were 4 bases for V and 9 bases for J; bases not matched to a gene: 8. CDR3 nucleotide sequence: TGTGCCAGCAGTGTTACTAGCGGGGGTATTGGTGAGCAGTTCTTC. Residues: CASSVTSGGIGEQFF.

This clone is a singleton in its sample. The J gene is TRBJ1-2, the V gene TRBV19, with TRBD1 identical over 9 bases. V was pared by 5 bases and J by 4 bases, with 5 bases of the junction left unmatched. Germline CDR1 LNHDA, CDR2 SQIVND (reference sequence). The CDR3 sequence is 14 residues long. CDR3 nucleotide sequence: TGTGCCAGTAGTCCCTCGACAGGGGGCTATGGCTACACCTTC. Residues: CASSPSTGGYGYTF.

The V and J genes are TRBV10-3 and TRBJ2-1, with TRBD1 matching 11 bases. Germline CDR1 and CDR2: ENHRY and SYGVKD. This CDR3 spans 14 amino acids. Germline trimming cut 9 bases from V and 5 bases from J; bases unmatched to any gene: 6. DNA for the CDR3: TGTGCCATTTTGGACAGGGGGCCCAACAATGAGCAGTTCTTC. It specifies CAILDRGPNNEQFF.

The rearrangement uses TRBV7-2 and TRBJ1-4; 9 bases map to TRBD1. The CDR3 runs to 14 residues. Germline CDR1 and CDR2: SGHTA and FQGNSA. V was clipped by 4 bases and J by 8 bases; unmatched bases: 5. In DNA form, the CDR3 reads TGTGCCAGCAGCTCCGGGACAGGGCGAGAAAAACTGTTTTTT. This encodes CASSSGTGREKLFF.

V usage is TRBV10-2 and J usage is TRBJ1-6; D uncertain. This CDR3 spans 12 amino acids. The germline V gene has CDR1 WSHSY and CDR2 SAAADI. V shed 6 bases and J shed 14 bases, with 14 bases lying between them. The CDR3 DNA sequence: TGCGCCAGCAGACAATTACGGGAAGCCCTCCACTTT. Translated, it gives CASRQLREALHF.

The V and J genes are TRBV6-5 and TRBJ1-1; D uncertain. V was pared by 0 bases and J by 1 base, with 9 bases between. Germline values: CDR1 MNHEY, CDR2 SVGAGI. CDR3 length: 15 amino acids. Here the CDR3 DNA reads TGTGCCAGCAGTTACTCGCCCAGGTGGAACACTGAAGCTTTCTTT. It specifies CASSYSPRWNTEAFF.